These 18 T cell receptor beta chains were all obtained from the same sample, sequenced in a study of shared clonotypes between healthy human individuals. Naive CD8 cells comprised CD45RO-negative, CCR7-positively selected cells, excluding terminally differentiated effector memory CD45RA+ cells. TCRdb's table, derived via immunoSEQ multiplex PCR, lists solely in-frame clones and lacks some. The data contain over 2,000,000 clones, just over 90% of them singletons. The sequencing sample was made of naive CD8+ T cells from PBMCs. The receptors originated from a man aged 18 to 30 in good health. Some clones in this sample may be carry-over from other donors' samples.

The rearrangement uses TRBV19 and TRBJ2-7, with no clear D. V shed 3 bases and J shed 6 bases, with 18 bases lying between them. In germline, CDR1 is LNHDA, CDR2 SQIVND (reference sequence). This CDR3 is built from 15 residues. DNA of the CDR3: TGTGCCAGTAGTATGGTGGGCAGAGTAGGCTCCGAGCAGTACTTC. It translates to CASSMVGRVGSEQYF.

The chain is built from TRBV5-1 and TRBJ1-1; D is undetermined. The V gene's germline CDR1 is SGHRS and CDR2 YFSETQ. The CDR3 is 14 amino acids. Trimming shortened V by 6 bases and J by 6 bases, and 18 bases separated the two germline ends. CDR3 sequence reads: CASTPGPQPSEAFF. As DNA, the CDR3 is TGCGCCAGCACCCCCGGTCCCCAGCCTTCTGAAGCTTTCTTT.

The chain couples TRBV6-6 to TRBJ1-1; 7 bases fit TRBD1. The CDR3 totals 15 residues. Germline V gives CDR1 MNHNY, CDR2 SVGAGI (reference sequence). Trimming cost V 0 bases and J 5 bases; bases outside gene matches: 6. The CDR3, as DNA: TGTGCCAGCAGTTACTCACGACACAGGGGAACTGAAGCTTTCTTT. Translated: CASSYSRHRGTEAFF.

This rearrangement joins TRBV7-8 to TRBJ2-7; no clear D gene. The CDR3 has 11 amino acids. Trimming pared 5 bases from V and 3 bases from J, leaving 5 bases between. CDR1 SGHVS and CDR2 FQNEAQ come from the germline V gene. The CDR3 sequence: CASSADYEQYF. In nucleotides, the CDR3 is TGTGCCAGCAGCGCGGACTACGAGCAGTACTTC.

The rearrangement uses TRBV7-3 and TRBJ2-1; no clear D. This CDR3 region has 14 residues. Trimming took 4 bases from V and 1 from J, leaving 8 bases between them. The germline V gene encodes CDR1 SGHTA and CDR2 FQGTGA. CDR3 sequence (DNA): TGTGCCAGCAGCTCTAGTTTTTCCTACAATGAGCAGTTCTTC. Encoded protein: CASSSSFSYNEQFF.

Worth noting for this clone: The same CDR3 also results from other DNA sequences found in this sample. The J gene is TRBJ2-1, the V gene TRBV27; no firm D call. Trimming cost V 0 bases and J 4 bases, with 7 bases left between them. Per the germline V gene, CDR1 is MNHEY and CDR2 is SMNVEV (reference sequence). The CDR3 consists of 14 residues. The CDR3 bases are TGTGCCAGCAGTTTATCCTCGGATTACAATGAGCAGTTCTTC. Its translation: CASSLSSDYNEQFF.

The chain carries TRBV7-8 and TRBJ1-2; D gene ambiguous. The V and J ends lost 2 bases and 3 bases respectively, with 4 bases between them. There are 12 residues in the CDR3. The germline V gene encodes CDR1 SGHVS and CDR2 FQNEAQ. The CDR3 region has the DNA TGTGCCAGCAGCTTACAGGACTATGGCTACACCTTC. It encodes CASSLQDYGYTF.

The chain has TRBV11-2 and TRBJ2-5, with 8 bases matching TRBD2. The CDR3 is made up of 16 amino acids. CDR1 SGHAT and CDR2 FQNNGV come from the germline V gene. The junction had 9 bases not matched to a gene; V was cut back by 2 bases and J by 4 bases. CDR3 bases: TGTGCCAGCAGCTTATGGTCGGGAGGGCCAGGAGAGACCCAGTACTTC. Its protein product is CASSLWSGGPGETQYF. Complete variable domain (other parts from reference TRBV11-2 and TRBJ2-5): EAGVAQSPRYKIIEKRQSVAFWCNPISGHATLYWYQQILGQGPKLLIQFQNNGVVDDSQLPKDRFSAERLKGVDSTLKIQPAKLEDSAVYLCASSLWSGGPGETQYFGPGTRLLVL.

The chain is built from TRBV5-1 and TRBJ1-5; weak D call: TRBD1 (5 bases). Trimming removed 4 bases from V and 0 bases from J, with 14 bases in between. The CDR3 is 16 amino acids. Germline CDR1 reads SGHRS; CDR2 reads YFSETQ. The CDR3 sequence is CASSPGLGYSNQPQHF. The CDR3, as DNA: TGCGCCAGCAGCCCGGGGCTTGGGTATAGCAATCAGCCCCAGCATTTT.

The CDR3 is CASSQGPTTNYGYTF. In DNA form, the CDR3 reads TGCGCCAGCAGCCAGGGCCCAACGACCAACTATGGCTACACCTTC. The V call is TRBV4-1, the J call TRBJ1-2; no clear D gene. This CDR3 spans 15 amino acids. Germline CDR1 reads MGHRA; CDR2 reads YSYEKL. Deletions cut 3 bases from V and 2 bases from J, with 13 bases between.

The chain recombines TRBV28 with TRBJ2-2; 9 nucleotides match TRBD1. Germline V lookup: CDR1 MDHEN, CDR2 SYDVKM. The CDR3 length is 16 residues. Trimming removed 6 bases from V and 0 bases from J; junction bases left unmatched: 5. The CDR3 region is CASRLRQGANTGELFF. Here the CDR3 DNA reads TGTGCCAGCAGACTCCGACAGGGGGCGAACACCGGGGAGCTGTTTTTT.

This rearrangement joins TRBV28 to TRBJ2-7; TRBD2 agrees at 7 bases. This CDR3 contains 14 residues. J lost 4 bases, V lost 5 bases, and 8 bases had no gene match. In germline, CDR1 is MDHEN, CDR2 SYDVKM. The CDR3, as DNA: TGTGCCAGCAGTATGGCGGGGGACGCATACGAGCAGTACTTC. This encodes CASSMAGDAYEQYF.

The CDR3 reads CASSLGGNPGEQYF. CDR3 sequence (DNA): TGTGCCAGCAGCCTCGGGGGGAATCCGGGCGAGCAGTACTTC. The V call is TRBV27, the J call TRBJ2-7; 7 bases are shared with TRBD2. V was pared by 6 bases and J by 6 bases, with 11 bases of the junction left unmatched. Per germline, CDR1 MNHEY and CDR2 SMNVEV (reference sequence). The CDR3 is 14 residues long.

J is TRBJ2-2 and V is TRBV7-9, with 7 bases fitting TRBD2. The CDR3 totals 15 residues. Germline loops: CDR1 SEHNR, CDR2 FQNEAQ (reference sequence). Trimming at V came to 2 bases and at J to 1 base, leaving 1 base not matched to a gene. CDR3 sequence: CASSLSSGNTGELFF. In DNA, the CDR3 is TGTGCCAGCAGCTTATCTAGCGGGAACACCGGGGAGCTGTTTTTT.

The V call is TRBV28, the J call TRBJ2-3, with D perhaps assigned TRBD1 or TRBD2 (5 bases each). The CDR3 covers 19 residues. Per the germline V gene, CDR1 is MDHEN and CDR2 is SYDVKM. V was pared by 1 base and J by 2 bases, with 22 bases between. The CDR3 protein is CASSLLEGTGQSFTDTQYF. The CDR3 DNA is TGTGCCAGCAGTTTATTAGAGGGGACGGGGCAGAGTTTCACAGATACGCAGTATTTT.

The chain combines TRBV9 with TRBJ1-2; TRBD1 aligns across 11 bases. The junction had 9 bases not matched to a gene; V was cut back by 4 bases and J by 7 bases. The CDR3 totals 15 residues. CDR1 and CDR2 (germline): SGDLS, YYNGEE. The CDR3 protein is CASSPRTGGAGGYTF. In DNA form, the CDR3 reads TGTGCCAGCAGCCCCCGGACAGGGGGCGCCGGTGGCTACACCTTC. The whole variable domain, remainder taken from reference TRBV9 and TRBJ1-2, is DSGVTQTPKHLITATGQRVTLRCSPRSGDLSVYWYQQSLDQGLQFLIQYYNGEERAKGNILERFSAQQFPDLHSELNLSSLELGDSALYFCASSPRTGGAGGYTFGSGTRLTVV.

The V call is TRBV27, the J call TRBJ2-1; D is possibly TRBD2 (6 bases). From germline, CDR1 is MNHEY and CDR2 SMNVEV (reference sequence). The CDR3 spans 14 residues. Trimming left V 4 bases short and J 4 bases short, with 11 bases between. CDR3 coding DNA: TGTGCCAGCAGTTGGAGGGTTAAGTACAATGAGCAGTTCTTC. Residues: CASSWRVKYNEQFF.

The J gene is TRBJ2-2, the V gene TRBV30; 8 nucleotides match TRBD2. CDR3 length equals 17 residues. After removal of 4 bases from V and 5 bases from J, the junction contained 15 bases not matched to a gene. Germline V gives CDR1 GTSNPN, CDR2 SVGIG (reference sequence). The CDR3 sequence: CAWTGVSGGTRTGELFF. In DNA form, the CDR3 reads TGTGCCTGGACCGGCGTATCGGGAGGGACGAGGACCGGGGAGCTGTTTTTT.